This T cell receptor beta chain was identified in a study of cytomegalovirus exposure and HLA in healthy donors. Study-wide context: In an early release, HLA-typed donors contributed tens of millions of unique TCR sequences.

The CDR3 covers 16 residues. In germline, CDR1 is LGHNA, CDR2 YNFKEQ. Trimming removed 7 bases from V and 0 bases from J; junction bases left unmatched: 7. PCR used 60 Vbeta primers and 13 Jbeta primers. The table came from immunoSEQ multiplex PCR; TCRdb's copy has only in-frame clones and leaves some out. Of roughly 120,000 clones listed, approximately 84% were seen once; the top ten hold less than 0.25%. J is TRBJ2-2 and V is TRBV4-2, with 8 bases that match TRBD1. This TCR derives from a man between 45 and 60 years old in good health and CMV-seronegative. The specimen sequenced was PBMCs. The CDR3 DNA follows: TGTGCCAGCACTAACCAACAGGGGGCGAACACCGGGGAGCTGTTTTTT. Its translation is CASTNQQGANTGELFF.